The source of this T cell receptor beta chain is a study of T cell responses to AZD1222 COVID-19 vaccine. Overall study: Analyses pooled second doses at about 4 or about 12 weeks. Whole-study results and caveats: The donors showed a predominance of white British ancestry and of females, with possible underestimation of clonal diversity. Reportedly, close to half of spike-specific TCRs are directed against unmutated variant regions.

Method: immunoSEQ multiplex PCR; TCRdb's copy keeps in-frame clones and lacks some. The sample lists approximately 130,000 clones, roughly 90% occurring once. A remark on this clone: The antigen is not known.

Trimming removed 7 bases from V and 7 bases from J, with 19 bases in between. This CDR3 comprises 13 residues. The germline V gene has CDR1 SQVTM and CDR2 ANQGSEA. This rearrangement joins TRBV29-1 to TRBJ1-2; D may be TRBD1 (5 bases). The sample was peripheral blood, taken on day 0 of AZD1222 vaccination. The TCR was taken from an adult in good health. CDR3 nucleotides: TGCAGCGGCAGGGTTGGCGTCAAGGGTGGCTACACCTTC. It is translated as CSGRVGVKGGYTF.